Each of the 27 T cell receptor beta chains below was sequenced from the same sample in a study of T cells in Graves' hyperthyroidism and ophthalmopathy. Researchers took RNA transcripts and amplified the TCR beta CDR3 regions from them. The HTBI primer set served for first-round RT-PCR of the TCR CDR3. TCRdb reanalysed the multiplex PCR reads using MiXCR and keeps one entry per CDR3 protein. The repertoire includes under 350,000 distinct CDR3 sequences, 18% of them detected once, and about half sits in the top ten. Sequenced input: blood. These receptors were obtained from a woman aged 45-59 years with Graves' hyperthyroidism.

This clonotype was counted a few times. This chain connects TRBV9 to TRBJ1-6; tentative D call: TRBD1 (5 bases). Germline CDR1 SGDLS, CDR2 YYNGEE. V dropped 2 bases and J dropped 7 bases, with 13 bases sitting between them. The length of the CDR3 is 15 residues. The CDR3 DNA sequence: TGTGCCAGCAGCGTGACCGGGACTGTCAATTCACCCCTCCACTTT. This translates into CASSVTGTVNSPLHF. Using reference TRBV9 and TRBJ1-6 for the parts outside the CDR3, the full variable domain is DSGVTQTPKHLITATGQRVTLRCSPRSGDLSVYWYQQSLDQGLQFLIQYYNGEERAKGNILERFSAQQFPDLHSELNLSSLELGDSALYFCASSVTGTVNSPLHFGNGTRLTVT.

DNA for the CDR3: TGCGCCAGCAGCTCCGATGGGACAGGGACCACCGGGGAGCTGTTTTTT. The encoded protein is CASSSDGTGTTGELFF. The chain joins TRBV5-1 to TRBJ2-2; 9 nucleotides agree with TRBD1. CDR1 and CDR2 from the germline V gene are SGHRS and YFSETQ. This CDR3 has 16 residues. V dropped 3 bases and J dropped 4; count of bases not matched to a gene: 7.

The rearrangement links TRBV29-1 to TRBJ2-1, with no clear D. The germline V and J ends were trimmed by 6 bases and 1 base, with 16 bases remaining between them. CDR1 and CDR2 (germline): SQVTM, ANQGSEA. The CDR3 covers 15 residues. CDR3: CSVTLLRVSYNEQFF. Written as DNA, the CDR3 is TGCAGCGTGACCCTCCTACGTGTTTCCTACAATGAGCAGTTCTTC.

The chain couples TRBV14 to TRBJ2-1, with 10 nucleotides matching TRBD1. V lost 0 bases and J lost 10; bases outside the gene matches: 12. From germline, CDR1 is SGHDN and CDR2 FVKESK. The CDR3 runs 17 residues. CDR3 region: CASSQDWGQGSRGEQFF. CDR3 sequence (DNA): TGTGCCAGCAGCCAAGATTGGGGACAGGGGTCACGGGGAGAGCAGTTCTTC.

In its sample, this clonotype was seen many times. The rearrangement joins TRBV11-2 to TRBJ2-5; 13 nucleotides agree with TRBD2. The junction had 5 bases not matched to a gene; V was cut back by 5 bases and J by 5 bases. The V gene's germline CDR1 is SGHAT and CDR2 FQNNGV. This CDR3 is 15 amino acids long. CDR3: CASSQTSGGAETQYF. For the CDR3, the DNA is TGTGCCAGCAGCCAAACTAGCGGGGGGGCGGAGACCCAGTACTTC.

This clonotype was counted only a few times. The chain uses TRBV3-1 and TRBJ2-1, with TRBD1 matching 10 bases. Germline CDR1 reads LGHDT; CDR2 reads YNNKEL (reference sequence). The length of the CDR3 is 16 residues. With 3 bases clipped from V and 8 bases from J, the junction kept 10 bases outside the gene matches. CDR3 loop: CASSQASETGGYEQFF. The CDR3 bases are TGTGCCAGCAGCCAGGCAAGTGAGACAGGGGGCTATGAGCAGTTCTTC.

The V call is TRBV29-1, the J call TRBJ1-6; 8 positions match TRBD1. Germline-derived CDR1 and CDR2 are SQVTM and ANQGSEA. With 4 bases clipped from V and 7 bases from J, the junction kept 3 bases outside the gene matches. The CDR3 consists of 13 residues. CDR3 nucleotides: TGCAGCGTTGGACAGGGGATCAATTCACCCCTCCACTTT. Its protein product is CSVGQGINSPLHF.

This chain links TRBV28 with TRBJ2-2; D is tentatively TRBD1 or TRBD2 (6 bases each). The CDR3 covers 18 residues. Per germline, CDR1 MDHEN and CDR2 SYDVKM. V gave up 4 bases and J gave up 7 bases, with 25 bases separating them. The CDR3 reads CASSSRDTLRTSVGELFF. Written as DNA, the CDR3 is TGTGCCAGCAGTTCGCGGGACACCCTAAGAACATCCGTCGGGGAGCTGTTTTTT.

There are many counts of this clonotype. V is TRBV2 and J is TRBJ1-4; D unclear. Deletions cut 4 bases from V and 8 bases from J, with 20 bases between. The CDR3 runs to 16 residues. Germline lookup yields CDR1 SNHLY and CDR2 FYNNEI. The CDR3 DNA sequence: TGTGCCAGCAGTGGCCCATGGGAACAGTGGGCCGAAAAACTGTTTTTT. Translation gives CASSGPWEQWAEKLFF.

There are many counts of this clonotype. The chain's CDR3 is CASRQVQGETQYF. The CDR3 DNA reads as TGTGCCAGCAGACAAGTCCAGGGGGAGACCCAGTACTTC. The rearrangement joins TRBV6-2 or TRBV6-3 to TRBJ2-5; D is perhaps TRBD1 (6 bases). With 6 bases removed from V and 5 bases from J, the gap between germline ends came to 13 bases. CDR1 and CDR2 from the germline V gene are MNHEY and SVGEGT. There are 13 residues in the CDR3.

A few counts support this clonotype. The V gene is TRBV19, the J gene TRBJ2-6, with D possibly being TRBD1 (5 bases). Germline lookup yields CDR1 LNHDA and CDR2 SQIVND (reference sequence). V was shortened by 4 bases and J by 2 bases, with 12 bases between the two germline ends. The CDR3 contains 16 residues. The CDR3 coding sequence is TGTGCCAGTAGTACAGCAGGGCGCCCTGGGGCCAACGTCCTGACTTTC. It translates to CASSTAGRPGANVLTF.

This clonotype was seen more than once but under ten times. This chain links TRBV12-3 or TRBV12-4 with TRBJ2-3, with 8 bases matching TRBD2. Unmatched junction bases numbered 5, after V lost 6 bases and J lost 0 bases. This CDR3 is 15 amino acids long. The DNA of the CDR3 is TGTGCCAGCAGAGATGCTAGCGGGAGCACAGATACGCAGTATTTT. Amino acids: CASRDASGSTDTQYF.

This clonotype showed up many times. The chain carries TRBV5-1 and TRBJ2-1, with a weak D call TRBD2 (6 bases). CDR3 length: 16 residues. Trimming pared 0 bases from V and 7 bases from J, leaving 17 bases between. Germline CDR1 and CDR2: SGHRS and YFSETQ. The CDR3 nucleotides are TGCGCCAGCAGCTTGGACGAAACTAGCCCGGATAATGAGCAGTTCTTC. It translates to CASSLDETSPDNEQFF.

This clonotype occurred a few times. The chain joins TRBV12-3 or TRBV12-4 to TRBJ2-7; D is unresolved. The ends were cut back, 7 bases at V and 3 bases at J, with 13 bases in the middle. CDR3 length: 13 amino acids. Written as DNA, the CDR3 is TGTGCCAGCAACTCTTTGACGAACTACGAGCAGTACGTC. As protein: CASNSLTNYEQYV.

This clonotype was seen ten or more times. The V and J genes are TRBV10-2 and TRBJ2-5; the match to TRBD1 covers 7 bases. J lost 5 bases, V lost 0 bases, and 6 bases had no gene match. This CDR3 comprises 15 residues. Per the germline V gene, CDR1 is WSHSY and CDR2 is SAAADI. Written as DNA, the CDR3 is TGCGCCAGCAGTGAGTCATCGACAGGGAAGGAGACCCAGTACTTC. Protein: CASSESSTGKETQYF.

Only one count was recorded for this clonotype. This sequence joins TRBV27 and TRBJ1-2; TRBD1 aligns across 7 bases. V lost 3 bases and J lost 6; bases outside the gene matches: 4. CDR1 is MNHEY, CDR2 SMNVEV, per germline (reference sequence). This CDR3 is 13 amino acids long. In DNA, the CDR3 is TGTGCCAGCAGTTTGGTAGGGGGCCATGGCTACACCTTC. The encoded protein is CASSLVGGHGYTF.

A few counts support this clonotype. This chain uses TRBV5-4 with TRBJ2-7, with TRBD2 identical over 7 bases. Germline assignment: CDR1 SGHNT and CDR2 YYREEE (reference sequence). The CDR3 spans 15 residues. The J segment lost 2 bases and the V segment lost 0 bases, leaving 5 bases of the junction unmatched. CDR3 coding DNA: TGTGCCAGCAGCTTGGCCGGGGGGAGGACCTACGAGCAGTACTTC. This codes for CASSLAGGRTYEQYF.

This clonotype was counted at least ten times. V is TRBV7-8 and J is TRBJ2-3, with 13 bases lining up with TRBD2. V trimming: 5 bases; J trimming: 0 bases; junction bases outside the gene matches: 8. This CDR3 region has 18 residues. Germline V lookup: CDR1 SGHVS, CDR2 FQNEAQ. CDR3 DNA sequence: TGTGCCAGCAGCCAAATACTAGCGGGGGGGGCCAGCACAGATACGCAGTATTTT. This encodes CASSQILAGGASTDTQYF.

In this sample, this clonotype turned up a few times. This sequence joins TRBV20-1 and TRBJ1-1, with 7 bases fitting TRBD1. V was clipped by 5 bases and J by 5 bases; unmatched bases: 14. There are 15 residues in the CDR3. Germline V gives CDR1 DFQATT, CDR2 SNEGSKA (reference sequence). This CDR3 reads CSAGLPQGWDTEAFF. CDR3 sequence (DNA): TGCAGTGCTGGACTACCACAGGGGTGGGATACTGAAGCTTTCTTT.

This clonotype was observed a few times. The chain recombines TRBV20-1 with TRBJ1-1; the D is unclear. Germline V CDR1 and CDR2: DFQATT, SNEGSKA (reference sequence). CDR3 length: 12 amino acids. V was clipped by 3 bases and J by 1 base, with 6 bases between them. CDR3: CSARQANTEAFF. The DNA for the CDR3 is TGCAGTGCTAGGCAGGCGAACACTGAAGCTTTCTTT.

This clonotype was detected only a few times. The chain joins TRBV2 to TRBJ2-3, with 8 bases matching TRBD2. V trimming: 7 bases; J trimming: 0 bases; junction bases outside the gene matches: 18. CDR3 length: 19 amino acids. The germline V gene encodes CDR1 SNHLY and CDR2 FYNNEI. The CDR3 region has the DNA TGTGCCAGCACCAGACCGGGACAACTTATAGCGGGGAGCACAGATACGCAGTATTTT. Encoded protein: CASTRPGQLIAGSTDTQYF.

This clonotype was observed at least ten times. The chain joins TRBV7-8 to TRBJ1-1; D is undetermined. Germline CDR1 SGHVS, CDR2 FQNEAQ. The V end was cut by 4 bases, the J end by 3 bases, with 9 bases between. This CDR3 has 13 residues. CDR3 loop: CASSSQTDTEAFF. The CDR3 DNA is TGTGCCAGCAGCTCGCAGACGGACACTGAAGCTTTCTTT.

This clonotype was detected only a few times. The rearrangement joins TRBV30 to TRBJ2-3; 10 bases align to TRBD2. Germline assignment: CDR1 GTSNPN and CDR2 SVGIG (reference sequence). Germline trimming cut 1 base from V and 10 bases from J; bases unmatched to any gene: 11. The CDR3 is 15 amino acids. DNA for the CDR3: TGTGCCTGGAGTGAACTAGCGGGGTATTATGGGGCGCAGTATTTT. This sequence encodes CAWSELAGYYGAQYF.

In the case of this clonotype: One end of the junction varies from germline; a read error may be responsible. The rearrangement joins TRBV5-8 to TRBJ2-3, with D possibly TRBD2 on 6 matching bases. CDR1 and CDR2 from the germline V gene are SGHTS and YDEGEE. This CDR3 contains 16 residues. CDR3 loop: CASSLGTGVFTDTQYF. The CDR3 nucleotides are TGCGCCAGCAGCTTGGGAACGGGAGTTTTCACAGATACGCAGTATTTT. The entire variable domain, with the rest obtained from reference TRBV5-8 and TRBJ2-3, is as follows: EAGVTQSPTHLIKTRGQQATLRCSPISGHTSVYWYQQALGLGLQFLLWYDEGEERNRGNFPPRFSGRQFPNYSSELNVNALELEDSALYLCASSLGTGVFTDTQYFGPGTRLTVL.

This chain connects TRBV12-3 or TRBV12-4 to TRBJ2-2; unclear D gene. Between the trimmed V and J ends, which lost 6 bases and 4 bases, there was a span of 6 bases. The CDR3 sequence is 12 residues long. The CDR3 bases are TGTGCCAGCAGCCCCTTCACCGGGGAGCTGTTTTTT. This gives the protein CASSPFTGELFF.

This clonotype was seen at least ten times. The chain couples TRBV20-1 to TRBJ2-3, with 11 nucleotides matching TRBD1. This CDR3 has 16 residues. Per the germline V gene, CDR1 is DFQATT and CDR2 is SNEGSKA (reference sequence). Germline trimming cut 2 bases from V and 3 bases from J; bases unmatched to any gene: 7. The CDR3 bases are TGCAGTGCTAGATCTCCCGGGACAGGGGGGACAGATACGCAGTATTTT. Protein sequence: CSARSPGTGGTDTQYF.

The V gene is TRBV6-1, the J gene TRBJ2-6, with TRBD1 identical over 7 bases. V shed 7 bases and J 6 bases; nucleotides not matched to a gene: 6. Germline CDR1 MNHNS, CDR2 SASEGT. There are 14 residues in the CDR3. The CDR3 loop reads CASIGQEMANVLTF. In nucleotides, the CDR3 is TGTGCCAGCATTGGACAGGAAATGGCCAACGTCCTGACTTTC.